One and the same sample provided the 31 T cell receptor beta chains below, sequenced in a study of PD-1 blockade in mismatch repair-deficient tumors. Here immunoSEQ multiplex PCR was the method, and the copy in TCRdb shows in-frame clones only, minus some. The table records 40,000 to 65,000 clones, 65% to 85% of them present only once. Here the sequenced sample was peripheral blood, taken around 19 weeks after starting pembrolizumab. All receptors derive from an adult with mismatch repair-deficient cancer.

CDR3 nucleotides: TGTGCCAGCAGCTTACGGGGTTATAGCAATCAGCCCCAGCATTTT. It yields the protein CASSLRGYSNQPQHF. The gene calls are TRBV11-2 and TRBJ1-5, with D uncertain. Germline V lookup: CDR1 SGHAT, CDR2 FQNNGV. The CDR3 is made up of 15 amino acids. V lost 2 bases and J 0 bases, leaving 8 bases between the germline ends.

V and J are TRBV11-2 and TRBJ2-5; the D call may be TRBD1 or TRBD2 (5 bases each). Germline-derived CDR1 and CDR2 are SGHAT and FQNNGV. CDR3 size: 15 residues. The V end lost 4 bases, the J end lost 4 bases, and 16 bases lay between the germline ends. The CDR3 DNA follows: TGTGCCAGCAGCTCGCAGGGTGGGACGGGAGAGACCCAGTACTTC. Residues: CASSSQGGTGETQYF. Together with reference TRBV11-2 and TRBJ2-5, the CDR3 gives the full variable domain: EAGVAQSPRYKIIEKRQSVAFWCNPISGHATLYWYQQILGQGPKLLIQFQNNGVVDDSQLPKDRFSAERLKGVDSTLKIQPAKLEDSAVYLCASSSQGGTGETQYFGPGTRLLVL.

The chain joins TRBV4-1 to TRBJ1-4, with 11 bases identical to TRBD1. Trimming removed 4 bases from V and 7 bases from J; junction bases left unmatched: 8. CDR3 length: 16 residues. Germline V gives CDR1 MGHRA, CDR2 YSYEKL. The CDR3 reads CASSRMDRGQGEKLFF. The CDR3 bases are TGCGCCAGCAGCCGGATGGACAGGGGGCAAGGTGAAAAACTGTTTTTT.

The V gene is TRBV19, the J gene TRBJ2-2; no definite D call. From germline, CDR1 is LNHDA and CDR2 SQIVND (reference sequence). V lost 4 bases, J lost 0 bases, and 9 bases lay in between. This CDR3 is built from 15 residues. The CDR3: CASSSQGSNTGELFF. CDR3 nucleotides: TGTGCCAGTAGTAGCCAAGGATCGAACACCGGGGAGCTGTTTTTT.

V and J are TRBV7-9 and TRBJ2-3, with 8 bases fitting TRBD1. J gave up 2 bases and V 4 bases, and 5 bases lay outside the gene matches. Germline V CDR1 and CDR2: SEHNR, FQNEAQ (reference sequence). The CDR3 spans 15 residues. The chain's CDR3 is CASSSTGVHTDTQYF. The CDR3 DNA sequence: TGTGCCAGCAGCTCGACAGGGGTCCACACAGATACGCAGTATTTT. The full variable domain, in which reference TRBV7-9 and TRBJ2-3 provide the parts outside the CDR3, is DTGVSQNPRHKITKRGQNVTFRCDPISEHNRLYWYRQTLGQGPEFLTYFQNEAQLEKSRLLSDRFSAERPKGSFSTLEIQRTEQGDSAMYLCASSSTGVHTDTQYFGPGTRLTVL.

V gene TRBV5-1 combines with J gene TRBJ2-3; the D gene is possibly TRBD1 (7 bases). The CDR3 is made up of 16 amino acids. Germline CDR1 reads SGHRS; CDR2 reads YFSETQ. The V end was cut by 4 bases, the J end by 1 base, with 16 bases between. The DNA of the CDR3 is TGCGCCAGCAGCCCCCCAGGGGGGACAGGCACAGATACGCAGTATTTT. The encoded protein is CASSPPGGTGTDTQYF.

The chain has TRBV25-1 and TRBJ2-3, with D possibly TRBD2 on 6 matching bases. V lost 2 bases and J 4 bases, leaving 16 bases between the germline ends. Per the germline V gene, CDR1 is MGHDK and CDR2 is SYGVNS. The CDR3 spans 16 residues. CDR3 protein: CASSEAARGGSDTQYF. CDR3 nucleotides: TGTGCCAGCAGTGAAGCCGCCCGTGGGGGGTCAGATACGCAGTATTTT.

The rearrangement joins TRBV30 to TRBJ2-1; weak D call: TRBD2 (6 bases). The CDR3 length is 11 residues. Germline CDR1 GTSNPN, CDR2 SVGIG (reference sequence). The V gene lost 2 bases and the J gene lost 13 bases, with 12 bases spanning the gap. The CDR3 sequence is CAWSPRGSQFF. CDR3 bases: TGTGCCTGGAGTCCTCGGGGGTCCCAGTTCTTC.

The rearrangement joins TRBV15 to TRBJ2-2, with 13 bases that match TRBD2. CDR3 size: 17 residues. Germline CDR1 is LNHNV and CDR2 is YYDKDF (reference sequence). Losses at the gene ends were 5 bases for V and 6 bases for J; bases not matched to a gene: 9. The CDR3 DNA sequence: TGTGCCACCAGCGGAAAGACTAGCGGGAGGTTGGCCGGGGAGCTGTTTTTT. Its protein is CATSGKTSGRLAGELFF.

CDR3 region: CASSYPGSLNEQFF. In DNA, the CDR3 is TGTGCCAGCAGTTATCCGGGCAGTTTGAATGAGCAGTTCTTC. This chain connects TRBV6-5 to TRBJ2-1; D call uncertain. The germline CDR1 and CDR2 sequences are MNHEY and SVGAGI. Trimming stripped 3 bases from V and 7 bases from J, with 13 bases between. The CDR3 contains 14 residues.

V is TRBV2 and J is TRBJ1-5, with 9 nucleotides matching TRBD1. CDR1 and CDR2 (germline): SNHLY, FYNNEI. The CDR3 has 15 residues. The V segment lost 4 bases and the J segment 4 bases; nucleotides outside the gene matches: 5. The CDR3 bases are TGTGCCAGCAGTGGGGACAGGGCTCGTAATCAGCCCCAGCATTTT. Its protein is CASSGDRARNQPQHF.

J is TRBJ1-5 and V is TRBV4-1, with D hard to call. Germline V gene sequence: CDR1 MGHRA, CDR2 YSYEKL. Trimming pared 1 base from V and 5 bases from J, leaving 6 bases between. This CDR3 contains 13 residues. CDR3 amino acids: CASSQAGDQPQHF. CDR3 sequence (DNA): TGCGCCAGCAGCCAAGCGGGCGATCAGCCCCAGCATTTT.

This chain connects TRBV9 to TRBJ2-2; a weak D match, TRBD2 (5 bases). The CDR3 is 13 amino acids. V was shortened by 7 bases and J by 1 base, with 8 bases between the two germline ends. In germline, CDR1 is SGDLS, CDR2 YYNGEE. CDR3 DNA sequence: TGTGCCAGCGGCGGACTGAACACCGGGGAGCTGTTTTTT. This sequence encodes CASGGLNTGELFF.

The rearrangement joins TRBV11-3 to TRBJ2-7, with D uncertain. V was trimmed by 3 bases and J by 1 base, leaving 13 bases between them. CDR1 is SGHNT and CDR2 is YENEEA in the germline V gene. The CDR3 loop spans 15 amino acids. This CDR3 reads CASSLIGQPSYEQYF. DNA of the CDR3: TGTGCCAGCAGCTTGATAGGCCAGCCTTCCTACGAGCAGTACTTC.

J is TRBJ2-1 and V is TRBV6-1; D may correspond to TRBD1 or TRBD2 (5 bases each). The germline CDR1 and CDR2 sequences are MNHNS and SASEGT. The CDR3 spans 13 residues. The ends were cut back, 10 bases at V and 3 bases at J, with 13 bases in the middle. CDR3 in amino acids: CAILEDNYNEQFF. In nucleotides, the CDR3 is TGTGCCATTCTGGAGGACAACTACAATGAGCAGTTCTTC.

The chain has TRBV6-5 and TRBJ1-4; no firm D call. This CDR3 has 14 residues. Trimming took off 7 bases at V and 8 bases at J, with 17 bases between the two ends. CDR1 and CDR2 (germline): MNHEY, SVGAGI. CDR3 nucleotides: TGTGCCAGCAACCCTTCCAAGGGTAGGGAAAAACTGTTTTTT. Amino acids: CASNPSKGREKLFF.

The chain uses TRBV7-2 and TRBJ2-3; D gene unclear. Trimming pared 4 bases from V and 9 bases from J, leaving 11 bases between. From germline, CDR1 is SGHTA and CDR2 FQGNSA. This CDR3 has 12 amino acids. CDR3 sequence: CASSSYRGTQYF. The CDR3 DNA reads as TGTGCCAGCAGCTCTTACCGTGGGACGCAGTATTTT.

The chain carries TRBV2 and TRBJ1-2; 9 bases are shared with TRBD1. With 3 bases clipped from V and 3 bases from J, the junction kept 5 bases outside the gene matches. The germline V gene encodes CDR1 SNHLY and CDR2 FYNNEI. The CDR3 is 15 residues long. CDR3 amino acids: CASSDRTGVYYGYTF. The CDR3 coding sequence is TGTGCCAGCAGTGACAGGACAGGGGTATACTATGGCTACACCTTC. Together with reference TRBV2 and TRBJ1-2, the CDR3 gives the full variable domain: EPEVTQTPSHQVTQMGQEVILRCVPISNHLYFYWYRQILGQKVEFLVSFYNNEISEKSEIFDDQFSVERPDGSNFTLKIRSTKLEDSAMYFCASSDRTGVYYGYTFGSGTRLTVV.

This clone was counted between two and nine times. This chain joins TRBV5-1 and TRBJ2-7, with D possibly TRBD2 on 6 matching bases. Germline V gene data show CDR1 as SGHRS and CDR2 as YFSETQ. The CDR3 has 16 residues. The V end lost 0 bases, the J end lost 2 bases, and 15 bases lay between the germline ends. CDR3 protein: CASSLGGSGGTYEQYF. The CDR3 nucleotides are TGCGCCAGCAGCTTGGGTGGTAGCGGAGGGACCTACGAGCAGTACTTC. The full variable domain, its missing parts supplied by reference TRBV5-1 and TRBJ2-7, is KAGVTQTPRYLIKTRGQQVTLSCSPISGHRSVSWYQQTPGQGLQFLFEYFSETQRNKGNFPGRFSGRQFSNSRSEMNVSTLELGDSALYLCASSLGGSGGTYEQYFGPGTRLTVT.

The rearrangement uses TRBV30 and TRBJ2-2; D is perhaps TRBD1 (5 bases). Germline CDR1 GTSNPN, CDR2 SVGIG (reference sequence). The CDR3 loop spans 13 amino acids. V dropped 0 bases and J dropped 5 bases, with 7 bases sitting between them. The CDR3 DNA reads as TGTGCCTGGAGTGTAGGGGATACCGGGGAGCTGTTTTTT. This gives the protein CAWSVGDTGELFF.

J is TRBJ2-2 and V is TRBV5-8; D unclear. Trimming pared 0 bases from V and 0 bases from J, leaving 3 bases between. Germline CDR1 SGHTS, CDR2 YDEGEE. The CDR3 sequence is 14 residues long. The CDR3 protein is CASSLAPNTGELFF. DNA of the CDR3: TGTGCCAGCAGCTTGGCCCCGAACACCGGGGAGCTGTTTTTT.

The J gene is TRBJ2-1, the V gene TRBV7-6; 11 nucleotides align to TRBD2. J was trimmed by 4 bases and V by 4 bases; bases with no gene match: 6. The CDR3 totals 16 residues. Germline V gene lookup returns CDR1 SGHVS and CDR2 FNYEAQ. CDR3 sequence: CASSSPSGRTYNEQFF. CDR3 coding DNA: TGTGCCAGCAGCTCCCCTAGCGGGAGGACGTACAATGAGCAGTTCTTC.

The V and J genes are TRBV6-5 and TRBJ1-1; unclear D gene. The CDR3 sequence is 12 residues long. V was trimmed by 6 bases and J by 2 bases, leaving 7 bases between them. Looked up from germline, CDR1 is MNHEY and CDR2 is SVGAGI. The CDR3 nucleotides are TGTGCCAGCAGCGATTCCAACACTGAAGCTTTCTTT. It yields the protein CASSDSNTEAFF.

The J gene is TRBJ2-1, the V gene TRBV6-1; 9 bases match TRBD2. This CDR3 is 16 amino acids long. CDR1 and CDR2 from the germline V gene are MNHNS and SASEGT. V was clipped by 2 bases and J by 2 bases; unmatched bases: 4. This CDR3 reads CASSERTSAAYNEQFF. In DNA form, the CDR3 reads TGTGCCAGCAGTGAAAGGACTAGCGCGGCCTACAATGAGCAGTTCTTC.

The gene calls are TRBV5-1 and TRBJ1-4; 8 bases map to TRBD1. CDR1 is SGHRS, CDR2 YFSETQ, per germline. V shed 4 bases, J shed 8 bases, and the junction held 10 bases outside the gene matches. The CDR3 sequence is 15 residues long. CDR3 region: CASSGGQEAWEKLFF. The CDR3 coding sequence is TGCGCCAGCAGCGGGGGACAGGAGGCATGGGAAAAACTGTTTTTT.

This sequence joins TRBV2 and TRBJ2-1; the D gene is possibly TRBD2 (6 bases). The CDR3 has 15 residues. Trimming took 6 bases from V and 8 from J, leaving 20 bases between them. From germline, CDR1 is SNHLY and CDR2 FYNNEI. Here the CDR3 reads CASRGDSLRGYEQFF. For the CDR3, the DNA is TGTGCCAGCAGGGGGGACTCCCTAAGGGGTTATGAGCAGTTCTTC.

J is TRBJ2-1 and V is TRBV9; no reliable D call. V gave up 4 bases and J gave up 3 bases, with 14 bases separating them. Germline CDR1 reads SGDLS; CDR2 reads YYNGEE. The CDR3 is 15 residues long. CDR3 in amino acids: CASSPQTTRYNEQFF. CDR3 DNA: TGTGCCAGCAGCCCTCAAACAACCCGCTACAATGAGCAGTTCTTC.

The V and J genes are TRBV7-2 and TRBJ2-2, with unresolved D. This CDR3 is 13 amino acids long. Germline V gives CDR1 SGHTA, CDR2 FQGNSA. Trimming pared 5 bases from V and 1 base from J, leaving 5 bases between. CDR3 bases: TGTGCCAGCAGCGGCAAGAACACCGGGGAGCTGTTTTTT. Protein: CASSGKNTGELFF.

The J gene is TRBJ2-7, the V gene TRBV5-4; TRBD2 aligns across 9 bases. Germline CDR1 and CDR2: SGHNT and YYREEE (reference sequence). V was clipped by 4 bases and J by 6 bases; unmatched bases: 8. The CDR3 covers 14 residues. CDR3 bases: TGTGCCAGCAGCACCGGCGGGAGGGCCCTCGAGCAGTACTTC. Translating gives CASSTGGRALEQYF.

V is TRBV15 and J is TRBJ2-5, with TRBD1 as a possible D gene (5 bases). From germline, CDR1 is LNHNV and CDR2 YYDKDF (reference sequence). The CDR3 is made up of 14 amino acids. V was trimmed by 5 bases and J by 2 bases, leaving 12 bases between them. In DNA form, the CDR3 reads TGTGCCACCAGCCCCCGACAGAGACAAGAGACCCAGTACTTC. It specifies CATSPRQRQETQYF.

This chain links TRBV14 with TRBJ2-3, with D uncertain. Looked up from germline, CDR1 is SGHDN and CDR2 is FVKESK. CDR3 length: 13 residues. Trimming took off 4 bases at V and 6 bases at J, with 11 bases between the two ends. The DNA for the CDR3 is TGTGCCAGCAGCCCTTCTCTGTTGGATACGCAGTATTTT. Protein product: CASSPSLLDTQYF. Drawing the rest from reference TRBV14 and TRBJ2-3, the complete variable domain is EAGVTQFPSHSVIEKGQTVTLRCDPISGHDNLYWYRRVMGKEIKFLLHFVKESKQDESGMPNNRFLAERTGGTYSTLKVQPAELEDSGVYFCASSPSLLDTQYFGPGTRLTVL.